The 15 T cell receptor beta chains below all came from one sample that was sequenced in a study of blood T cell repertoires in COVID-19. Here immunoSEQ multiplex PCR was the method, and the copy in TCRdb shows in-frame clones only, minus some. In the table there are 200,000 to 250,000 clones, 65% to 85% of which are singletons. The sample comprised peripheral blood. These receptor sequences come from a woman in her 30s who had recovered from COVID-19.

This chain connects TRBV28 to TRBJ2-3; 7 bases align to TRBD1. Germline V gene sequence: CDR1 MDHEN, CDR2 SYDVKM. V gave up 5 bases and J gave up 2 bases; unmatched junction bases: 1. The CDR3 contains 13 residues. The CDR3 DNA reads TGTGCCAGCAGTGGACAGGCCACAGATACGCAGTATTTT. It translates to CASSGQATDTQYF.

The gene calls are TRBV6-5 and TRBJ1-1; D gene unclear. Germline-derived CDR1 and CDR2 are MNHEY and SVGAGI. Trimming removed 5 bases from V and 0 bases from J, with 10 bases in between. The CDR3 contains 14 residues. CDR3 in amino acids: CASSRELMNTEAFF. The CDR3, as DNA: TGTGCCAGCAGTCGGGAACTCATGAACACTGAAGCTTTCTTT.

The chain recombines TRBV28 with TRBJ1-6; TRBD1 matches 11 bases. V trimming: 10 bases; J trimming: 0 bases; junction bases outside the gene matches: 8. This CDR3 contains 17 residues. Germline CDR1 reads MDHEN; CDR2 reads SYDVKM. The CDR3 DNA reads TGTGCCACCTGGGGACAGGGGGTTCCCTCCTATAATTCACCCCTCCACTTT. Translating gives CATWGQGVPSYNSPLHF.

The chain joins TRBV27 to TRBJ1-6; D might be TRBD1 (6 bases). The CDR3 consists of 17 residues. Deletions cut 6 bases from V and 7 bases from J, with 22 bases between. The germline gives CDR1 MNHEY, CDR2 SMNVEV (reference sequence). The DNA of the CDR3 is TGTGCCAGCAGCATCTGGGCTAATCAGGGGCGCAATTCACCCCTCCACTTT. This gives the protein CASSIWANQGRNSPLHF.

The chain employs TRBV4-1 and TRBJ2-2; 14 positions agree with TRBD2. With 4 bases clipped from V and 4 bases from J, the junction kept 8 bases outside the gene matches. In germline, CDR1 is MGHRA, CDR2 YSYEKL. The CDR3 is made up of 18 amino acids. The DNA for the CDR3 is TGCGCCAGCAGCCCGACTAGCGGGAGGGCTTATATCACCGGGGAGCTGTTTTTT. Translated: CASSPTSGRAYITGELFF.

The rearrangement joins TRBV6-2 or TRBV6-3 to TRBJ2-5, with a tentative D call TRBD2 (6 bases). The V gene's germline CDR1 is MNHEY and CDR2 SVGEGT. There are 12 residues in the CDR3. Trimming stripped 5 bases from V and 9 bases from J, with 13 bases between. The CDR3: CASSTLGEAQYF. The CDR3 coding sequence is TGTGCCAGCAGTACCTTGGGGGAGGCCCAGTACTTC.

In its sample, this clone was seen a few times. The chain couples TRBV7-3 to TRBJ2-2; D is possibly TRBD2 (6 bases). V was cut by 1 base and J by 1 base, with 10 bases left in between. In germline, CDR1 is SGHTA, CDR2 FQGTGA. CDR3 length: 16 residues. CDR3 loop: CASSLISGENTGELFF. The CDR3 coding sequence is TGTGCCAGCAGCTTAATATCGGGGGAGAACACCGGGGAGCTGTTTTTT.

In nucleotides, the CDR3 is TGTGCCAGCAGTTTATCCTCTCCCTACGAGCAGTACTTC. Its protein is CASSLSSPYEQYF. The V call is TRBV27, the J call TRBJ2-7, with D unclear. Germline CDR1 reads MNHEY; CDR2 reads SMNVEV (reference sequence). The germline V and J ends were trimmed by 0 bases and 2 bases, with 5 bases remaining between them. The CDR3 extends over 13 amino acids.

The rearrangement uses TRBV6-1 and TRBJ2-7, with 8 bases matching TRBD2. V trimming: 2 bases; J trimming: 4 bases; junction bases outside the gene matches: 7. Germline values: CDR1 MNHNS, CDR2 SASEGT. The CDR3 covers 15 residues. CDR3 region: CASSESAGVRYEQYF. CDR3 DNA: TGTGCCAGCAGTGAATCAGCGGGAGTACGGTACGAGCAGTACTTC.

The chain links TRBV30 to TRBJ1-4, with TRBD1 matching over 8 bases. CDR1 GTSNPN and CDR2 SVGIG come from the germline V gene (reference sequence). The CDR3 is 15 amino acids. V trimming: 3 bases; J trimming: 4 bases; junction bases outside the gene matches: 7. The CDR3 sequence: CAWRTGGFYNEKLFF. The CDR3 DNA reads TGTGCCTGGAGAACAGGGGGGTTTTATAATGAAAAACTGTTTTTT. The full variable domain, with the rest looked up from reference TRBV30 and TRBJ1-4, is SQTIHQWPATLVQPVGSPLSLECTVEGTSNPNLYWYRQAAGRGLQLLFYSVGIGQISSEVPQNLSASRPQDRQFILSSKKLLLSDSGFYLCAWRTGGFYNEKLFFGSGTQLSVL.

V is TRBV5-1 and J is TRBJ2-1; 7 bases line up with TRBD2. V gave up 2 bases and J gave up 5 bases; unmatched junction bases: 7. Germline-derived CDR1 and CDR2 are SGHRS and YFSETQ. The CDR3 runs 15 residues. CDR3 bases: TGCGCCAGCAGCTTACAAGCGGGGACCCACAATGAGCAGTTCTTC. This codes for CASSLQAGTHNEQFF.

The rearrangement joins TRBV10-1 to TRBJ1-1, with D hard to call. The germline CDR1 and CDR2 sequences are WNHNN and SYGVQD (reference sequence). The CDR3 spans 11 residues. The V end was cut by 8 bases, the J end by 10 bases, with 14 bases between. The CDR3 DNA follows: TGCGCCAGCCACGCTCGGTACCGAGCTTTCTTT. This encodes CASHARYRAFF.

The gene calls are TRBV9 and TRBJ2-5, with D possibly being TRBD1 (6 bases). CDR1 and CDR2 (germline): SGDLS, YYNGEE. The CDR3 covers 14 residues. Trimming shortened V by 0 bases and J by 4 bases, and 10 bases separated the two germline ends. The CDR3 reads CASSVVEQGETQYF. The DNA for the CDR3 is TGTGCCAGCAGCGTAGTAGAACAGGGAGAGACCCAGTACTTC.

V and J are TRBV9 and TRBJ2-5; TRBD1 agrees at 7 bases. Per the germline V gene, CDR1 is SGDLS and CDR2 is YYNGEE. J was trimmed by 0 bases and V by 2 bases; bases with no gene match: 4. CDR3 length equals 15 residues. CDR3 nucleotide sequence: TGTGCCAGCAGCGTTCAGGGGGAGTACCAAGAGACCCAGTACTTC. As protein: CASSVQGEYQETQYF.

CDR3 loop: CASTGQASDEQFF. The CDR3 region has the DNA TGTGCCAGTACGGGACAGGCTAGCGATGAGCAGTTCTTC. This sequence joins TRBV19 and TRBJ2-1; 8 nucleotides match TRBD1. Germline loops: CDR1 LNHDA, CDR2 SQIVND (reference sequence). The CDR3 has 13 amino acids. V lost 7 bases to trimming and J lost 8 bases; unmatched junction nucleotides: 7. Full variable domain (missing parts from reference TRBV19 and TRBJ2-1): DGGITQSPKYLFRKEGQNVTLSCEQNLNHDAMYWYRQDPGQGLRLIYYSQIVNDFQKGDIAEGYSVSREKKESFPLTVTSAQKNPTAFYLCASTGQASDEQFFGPGTRLTVL.